The clone carrying this T cell receptor (beta chain) was observed a handful of times. Its antigen remains unidentified. The sample originates from a study of blood T cells in healthy people across ages. Together with a sample-barcoded 5' primer, a J-beta primer mix was included in a second PCR lasting about 6 to 12 cycles. All samples gave at least 2.5 million CDR3-containing paired-end reads. TCRdb re-called the 5' RACE reads through MiXCR, storing one row per CDR3 protein. The sample lists hundreds of thousands of distinct CDR3 sequences, under 25% seen once, with 3% to 4.5% in the top ten. Study-wide points: Total diversity from one million sequenced T cells was likely underestimated.

The sample taken for sequencing was blood. This clonotype was obtained from a man aged 70 or older in good health.

CDR3 amino acids: CASSLGSGSGGTQYF. The CDR3 region has the DNA TGTGCCAGCAGCTTAGGTTCGGGGTCAGGAGGGACCCAGTACTTC. The V and J genes are TRBV7-2 and TRBJ2-5, with D possibly TRBD2 on 5 matching bases. CDR1 SGHTA and CDR2 FQGNSA come from the germline V gene. V lost 1 base and J 7 bases, leaving 16 bases between the germline ends. The CDR3 has 15 residues.